This T cell receptor (beta chain) appears in the sequencing data of a study of T-cell reconstitution after alpha-beta-depleted transplantation in children. In this sample, this clonotype turned up many times. Unique molecular identifiers were incorporated during preparation of the TCRbeta library. One entry per CDR3 protein, called by TCRdb with MiXCR from the PCR reads. The table shows more than 200,000 distinct CDR3 sequences, with 9.7% occurring only once. The V gene lost 3 bases and the J gene lost 0 bases, with 12 bases spanning the gap. The CDR3 extends over 15 amino acids. Source: PBMCs from the stem cell graft donor, taken from the stem cell graft. This sequence originates from a human donor who donated a stem cell graft to a child with SCID. The rearrangement links TRBV12-3 or TRBV12-4 to TRBJ2-7; D not certain. The CDR3 here is CASSFQDGSSYEQYF. CDR3 bases: TGTGCCAGCAGTTTCCAGGACGGCTCCTCCTACGAGCAGTACTTC.